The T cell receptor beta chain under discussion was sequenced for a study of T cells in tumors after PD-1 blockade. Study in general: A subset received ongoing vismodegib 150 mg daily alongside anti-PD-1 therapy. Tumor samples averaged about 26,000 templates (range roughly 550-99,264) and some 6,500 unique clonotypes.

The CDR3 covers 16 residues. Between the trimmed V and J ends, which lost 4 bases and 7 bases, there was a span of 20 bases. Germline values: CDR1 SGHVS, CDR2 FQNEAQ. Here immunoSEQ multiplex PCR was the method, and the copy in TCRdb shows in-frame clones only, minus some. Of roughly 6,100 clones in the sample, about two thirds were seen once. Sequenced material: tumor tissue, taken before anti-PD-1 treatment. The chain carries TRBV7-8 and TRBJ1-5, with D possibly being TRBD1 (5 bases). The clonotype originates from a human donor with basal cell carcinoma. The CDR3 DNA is TGTGCCAGCAGCTCGCTAGTCGGCAGGGAGGGCCAGCCCCAGCATTTT. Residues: CASSSLVGREGQPQHF.